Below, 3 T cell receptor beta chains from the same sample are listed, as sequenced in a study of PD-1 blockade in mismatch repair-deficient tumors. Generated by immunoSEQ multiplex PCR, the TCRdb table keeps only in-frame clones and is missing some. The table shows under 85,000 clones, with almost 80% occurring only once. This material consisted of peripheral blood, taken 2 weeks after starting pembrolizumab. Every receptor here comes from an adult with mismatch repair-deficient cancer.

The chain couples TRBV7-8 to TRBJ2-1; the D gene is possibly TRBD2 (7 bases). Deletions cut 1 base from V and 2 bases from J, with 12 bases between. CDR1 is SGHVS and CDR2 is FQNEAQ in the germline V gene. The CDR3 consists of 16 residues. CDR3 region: CASSLGLGGAYNEQFF. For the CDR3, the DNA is TGTGCCAGCAGCTTAGGGCTAGGGGGGGCCTACAATGAGCAGTTCTTC.

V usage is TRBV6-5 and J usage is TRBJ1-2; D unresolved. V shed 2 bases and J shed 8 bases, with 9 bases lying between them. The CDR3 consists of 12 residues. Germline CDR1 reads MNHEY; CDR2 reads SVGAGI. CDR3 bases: TGTGCCAGCAGTTACAAAGGGCGCGGCTACACCTTC. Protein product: CASSYKGRGYTF.

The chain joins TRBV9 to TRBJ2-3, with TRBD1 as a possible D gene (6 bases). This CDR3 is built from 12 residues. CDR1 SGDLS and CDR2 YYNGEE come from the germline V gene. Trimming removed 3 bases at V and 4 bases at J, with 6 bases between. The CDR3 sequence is CASSAGADTQYF. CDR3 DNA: TGTGCCAGCAGCGCAGGGGCAGATACGCAGTATTTT.